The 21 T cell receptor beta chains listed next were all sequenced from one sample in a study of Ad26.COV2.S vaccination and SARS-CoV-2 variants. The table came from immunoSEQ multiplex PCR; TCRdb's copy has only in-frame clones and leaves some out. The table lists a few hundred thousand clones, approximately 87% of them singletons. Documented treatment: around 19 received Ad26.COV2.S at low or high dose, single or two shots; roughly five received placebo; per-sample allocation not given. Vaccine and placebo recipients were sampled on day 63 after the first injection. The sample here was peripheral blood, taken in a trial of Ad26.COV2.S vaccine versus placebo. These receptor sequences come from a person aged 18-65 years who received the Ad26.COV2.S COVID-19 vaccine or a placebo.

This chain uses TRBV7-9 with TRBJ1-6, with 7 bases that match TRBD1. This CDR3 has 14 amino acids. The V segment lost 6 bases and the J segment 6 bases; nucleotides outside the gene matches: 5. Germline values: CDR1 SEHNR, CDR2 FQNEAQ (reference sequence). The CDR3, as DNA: TGTGCCAGCAGTTCCGGGACAGTTAATTCACCCCTCCACTTT. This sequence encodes CASSSGTVNSPLHF.

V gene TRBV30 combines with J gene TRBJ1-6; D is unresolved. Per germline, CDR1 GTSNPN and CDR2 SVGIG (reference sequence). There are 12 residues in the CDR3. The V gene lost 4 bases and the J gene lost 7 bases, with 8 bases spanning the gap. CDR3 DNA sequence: TGTGCCTGGACCAGTAACAATTCACCCCTCCACTTT. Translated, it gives CAWTSNNSPLHF.

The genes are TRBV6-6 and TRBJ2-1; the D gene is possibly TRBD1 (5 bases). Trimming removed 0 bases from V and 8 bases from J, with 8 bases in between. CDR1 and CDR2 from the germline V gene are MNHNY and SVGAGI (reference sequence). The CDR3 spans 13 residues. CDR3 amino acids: CASSYSGVYEQFF. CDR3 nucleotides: TGTGCCAGCAGTTACTCAGGGGTCTATGAGCAGTTCTTC.

Here the CDR3 reads CASNPSGGAGTGELFF. The CDR3 DNA reads as TGTGCCAGCAACCCATCAGGGGGCGCAGGCACCGGGGAGCTGTTTTTT. The V gene is TRBV5-4, the J gene TRBJ2-2, with 8 bases fitting TRBD1. The V gene end was trimmed by 6 bases and the J gene end by 4 bases; junction bases not matched to a gene: 11. Germline V lookup: CDR1 SGHNT, CDR2 YYREEE (reference sequence). This CDR3 comprises 16 residues. Full variable domain (remainder filled in from reference TRBV5-4 and TRBJ2-2): ETGVTQSPTHLIKTRGQQVTLRCSSQSGHNTVSWYQQALGQGPQFIFQYYREEENGRGNFPPRFSGLQFPNYSSELNVNALELDDSALYLCASNPSGGAGTGELFFGEGSRLTVL.

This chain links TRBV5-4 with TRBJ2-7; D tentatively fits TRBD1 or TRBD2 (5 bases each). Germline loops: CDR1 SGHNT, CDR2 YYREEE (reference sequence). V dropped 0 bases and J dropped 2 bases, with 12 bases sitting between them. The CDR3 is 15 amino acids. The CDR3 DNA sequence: TGTGCCAGCAGCTTGGCCGGGACCCAGACCTACGAGCAGTACTTC. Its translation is CASSLAGTQTYEQYF.

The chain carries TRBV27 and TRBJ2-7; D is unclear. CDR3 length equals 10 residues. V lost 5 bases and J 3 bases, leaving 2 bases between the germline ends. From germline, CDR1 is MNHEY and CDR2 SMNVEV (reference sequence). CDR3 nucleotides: TGTGCCAGCAGTAGCTACGAGCAGTACTTC. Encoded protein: CASSSYEQYF.

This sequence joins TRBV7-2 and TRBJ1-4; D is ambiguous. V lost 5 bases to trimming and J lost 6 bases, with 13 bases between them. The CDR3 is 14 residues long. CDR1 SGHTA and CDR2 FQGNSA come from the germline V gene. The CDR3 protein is CASSVVLFDEKLFF. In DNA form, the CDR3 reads TGTGCCAGCAGCGTCGTCCTATTCGATGAAAAACTGTTTTTT.

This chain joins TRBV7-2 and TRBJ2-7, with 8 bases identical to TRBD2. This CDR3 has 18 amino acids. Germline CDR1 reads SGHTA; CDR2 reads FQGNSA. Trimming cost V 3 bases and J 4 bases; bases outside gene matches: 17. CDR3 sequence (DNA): TGTGCCAGCAGCTTCAGCGGGGGCGGGGGTTTGTGGGAGTACGAGCAGTACTTC. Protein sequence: CASSFSGGGGLWEYEQYF. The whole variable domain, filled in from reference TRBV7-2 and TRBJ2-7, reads GAGVSQSPSNKVTEKGKDVELRCDPISGHTALYWYRQSLGQGLEFLIYFQGNSAPDKSGLPSDRFSAERTGGSVSTLTIQRTQQEDSAVYLCASSFSGGGGLWEYEQYFGPGTRLTVT.

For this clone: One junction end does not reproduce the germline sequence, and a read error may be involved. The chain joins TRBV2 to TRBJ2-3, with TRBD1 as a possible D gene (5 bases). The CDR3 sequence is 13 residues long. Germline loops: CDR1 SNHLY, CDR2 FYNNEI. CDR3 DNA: TGTGCCAGCAGGGAAGACCAGGGAGATACGCAGTATTTT. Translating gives CASREDQGDTQYF.

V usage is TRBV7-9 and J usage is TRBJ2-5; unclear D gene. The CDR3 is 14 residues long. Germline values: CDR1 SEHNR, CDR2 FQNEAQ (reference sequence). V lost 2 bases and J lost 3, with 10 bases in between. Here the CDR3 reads CASSLSLGKETQYF. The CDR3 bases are TGTGCCAGCAGCTTAAGTCTTGGGAAAGAGACCCAGTACTTC.

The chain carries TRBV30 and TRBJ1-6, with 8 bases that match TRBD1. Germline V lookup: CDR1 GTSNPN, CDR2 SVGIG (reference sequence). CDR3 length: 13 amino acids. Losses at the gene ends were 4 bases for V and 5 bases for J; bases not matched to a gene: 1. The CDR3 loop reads CAWTTGDNSPLHF. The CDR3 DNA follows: TGTGCCTGGACGACAGGGGATAATTCACCCCTCCACTTT.

The CDR3 DNA reads TGTGCCAGCAGGGAATACGAGCAGTACTTC. Amino acids: CASREYEQYF. This chain joins TRBV2 and TRBJ2-7; D uncertain. Looked up from germline, CDR1 is SNHLY and CDR2 is FYNNEI. The V and J ends lost 6 bases and 4 bases respectively, with 4 bases between them. The CDR3 totals 10 residues.

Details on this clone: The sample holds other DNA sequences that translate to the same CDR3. The CDR3 DNA reads TGTGCCACCAGGGGGGTGGACTACGAGCAGTACTTC. Protein sequence: CATRGVDYEQYF. This chain uses TRBV24-1 with TRBJ2-7; D may be TRBD1 or TRBD2 (5 bases each). This CDR3 comprises 12 residues. Trimming left V 7 bases short and J 3 bases short, with 9 bases between. Germline V lookup: CDR1 KGHDR, CDR2 SFDVKD.

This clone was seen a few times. The CDR3 sequence: CASSTIGAGNSPLHF. The CDR3 nucleotides read TGTGCCAGCAGTACGATCGGGGCAGGGAATTCACCCCTCCACTTT. The chain couples TRBV6-5 to TRBJ1-6, with D perhaps TRBD1 (5 bases). This CDR3 comprises 15 residues. Trimming took 5 bases from V and 7 from J, leaving 15 bases between them. Germline V gives CDR1 MNHEY, CDR2 SVGAGI.

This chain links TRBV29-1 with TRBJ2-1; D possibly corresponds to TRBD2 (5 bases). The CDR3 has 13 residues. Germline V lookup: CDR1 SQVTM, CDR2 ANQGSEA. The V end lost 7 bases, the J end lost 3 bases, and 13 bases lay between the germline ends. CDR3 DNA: TGCAGCGCCCATCGGGATGACTACAATGAGCAGTTCTTC. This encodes CSAHRDDYNEQFF.

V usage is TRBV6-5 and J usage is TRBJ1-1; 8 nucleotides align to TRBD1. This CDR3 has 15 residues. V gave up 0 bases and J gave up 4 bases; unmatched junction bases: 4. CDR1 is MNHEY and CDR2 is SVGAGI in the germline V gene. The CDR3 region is CASSYSYQGATEAFF. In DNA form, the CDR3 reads TGTGCCAGCAGTTACTCGTACCAGGGGGCCACTGAAGCTTTCTTT.

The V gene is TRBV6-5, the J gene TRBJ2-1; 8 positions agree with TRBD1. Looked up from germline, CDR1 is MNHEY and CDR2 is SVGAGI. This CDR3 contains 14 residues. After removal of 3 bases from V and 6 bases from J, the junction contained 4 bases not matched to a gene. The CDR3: CASSYKQGGNEQFF. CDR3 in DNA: TGTGCCAGCAGTTATAAACAGGGGGGCAATGAGCAGTTCTTC.

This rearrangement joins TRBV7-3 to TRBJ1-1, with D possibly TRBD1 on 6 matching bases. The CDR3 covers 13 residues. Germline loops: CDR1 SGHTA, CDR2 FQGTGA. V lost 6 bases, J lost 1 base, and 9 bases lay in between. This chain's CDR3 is CASRAQGNTEAFF. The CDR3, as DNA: TGTGCCAGCAGAGCACAGGGGAACACTGAAGCTTTCTTT.

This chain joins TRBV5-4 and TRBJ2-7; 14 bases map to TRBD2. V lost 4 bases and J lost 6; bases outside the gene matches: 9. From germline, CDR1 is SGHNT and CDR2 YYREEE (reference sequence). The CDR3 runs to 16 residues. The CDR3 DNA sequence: TGTGCCAGCAGCCTCGGACTAGCGGGGGGTCTTCGCGAGCAGTACTTC. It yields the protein CASSLGLAGGLREQYF.

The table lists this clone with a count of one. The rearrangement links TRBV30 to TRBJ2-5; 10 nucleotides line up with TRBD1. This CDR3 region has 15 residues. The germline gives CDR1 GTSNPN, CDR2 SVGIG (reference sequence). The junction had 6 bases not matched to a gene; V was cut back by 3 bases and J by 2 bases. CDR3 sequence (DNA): TGTGCCTGGAGACAGGGGGGACAGGGGCAAGAGACCCAGTACTTC. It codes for CAWRQGGQGQETQYF.

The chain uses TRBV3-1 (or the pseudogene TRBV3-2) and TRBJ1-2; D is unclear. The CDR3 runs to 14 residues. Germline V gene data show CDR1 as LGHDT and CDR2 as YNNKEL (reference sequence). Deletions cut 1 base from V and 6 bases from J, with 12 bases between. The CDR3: CASSQGIWGNGYTF. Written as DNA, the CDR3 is TGTGCCAGCAGCCAAGGTATTTGGGGTAATGGCTACACCTTC.